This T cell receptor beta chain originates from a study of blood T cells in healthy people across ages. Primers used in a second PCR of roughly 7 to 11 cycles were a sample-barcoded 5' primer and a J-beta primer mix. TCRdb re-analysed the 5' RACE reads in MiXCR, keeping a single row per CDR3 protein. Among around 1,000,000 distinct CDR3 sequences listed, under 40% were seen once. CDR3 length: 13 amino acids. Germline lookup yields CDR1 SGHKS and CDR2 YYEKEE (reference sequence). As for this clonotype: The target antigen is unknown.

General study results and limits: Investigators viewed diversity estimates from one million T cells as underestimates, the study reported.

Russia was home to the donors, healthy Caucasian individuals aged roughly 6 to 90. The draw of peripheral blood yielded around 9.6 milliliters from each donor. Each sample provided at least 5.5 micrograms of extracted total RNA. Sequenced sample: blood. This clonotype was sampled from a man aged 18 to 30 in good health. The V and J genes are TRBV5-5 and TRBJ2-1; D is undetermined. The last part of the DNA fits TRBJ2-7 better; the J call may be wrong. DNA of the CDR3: TGTGCCAGCAGCTTGGGGGCTTACAATGAGCAGTACTTC. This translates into CASSLGAYNEQYF.